A selection of T cell receptor beta chains follows, all from one sample in a study of OX40 agonist ivuxolimab in advanced cancers. This table comes from immunoSEQ multiplex PCR, and its TCRdb copy is limited to in-frame clones, with some not included. In the table there are around 40,000 clones, approximately 90% of which are singletons. This specimen consisted of CD4+ or CD8+ T cells sorted from blood, obtained in a trial of the OX40 agonist ivuxolimab. The receptor source for this set is an adult with an advanced solid tumor such as melanoma, head and neck, liver or kidney cancer. Both conserved end residues are part of each CDR3. Fields, in order: clone size, V gene, D gene, J gene, CDR3 protein, CDR3 DNA. A D gene is named only where the DNA matches it firmly. The listing skips clone size in some rows; elsewhere it reads once, few, many or a size class.

>NA|TRBV19|NA|TRBJ2-1
CASSDWDRSGLDEQFF
TGTGCCAGTAGTGACTGGGACCGCTCAGGGTTAGATGAGCAGTTCTTC
>NA|TRBV27|NA|TRBJ1-4
CASRVAGGSEKLFF
TGTGCCAGCAGGGTGGCGGGGGGCAGCGAAAAACTGTTTTTT
>NA|TRBV18|NA|TRBJ1-1
CASSPRTEMNTEAFF
TGTGCCAGCTCACCGCGGACAGAGATGAACACTGAAGCTTTCTTT
>NA|TRBV7-9|NA|TRBJ1-1
CASRDVRDPEAFF
TGTGCCAGCAGAGACGTCCGAGATCCCGAAGCTTTCTTT
>NA|TRBV5-5|NA|TRBJ2-2
CASLAKGHWNTGELFF
TGTGCCAGCCTCGCAAAAGGACATTGGAACACCGGGGAGCTGTTTTTT
>once|TRBV19|NA|TRBJ2-5
CASRGFREIGGETQYF
TGTGCCAGTAGAGGTTTCCGGGAAATTGGGGGAGAGACCCAGTACTTC
>NA|TRBV4-1|TRBD1|TRBJ2-7
CASSHRDSSYEQYF
TGCGCCAGCAGCCACCGGGACAGCTCCTACGAGCAGTACTTC
>NA|TRBV28|NA|TRBJ2-7
CASSLLSGNEQYF
TGTGCCAGCAGTTTATTATCGGGGAACGAGCAGTACTTC
>NA|TRBV29-1|NA|TRBJ2-6
CSVLEGWAGANVLTF
TGCAGCGTCCTCGAGGGATGGGCTGGGGCCAACGTCCTGACTTTC
>NA|TRBV6-6|TRBD2|TRBJ2-3
CASSYEAGGTDTQYF
TGTGCCAGCAGTTACGAAGCGGGAGGGACAGATACGCAGTATTTT
>NA|TRBV7-9|NA|TRBJ1-2
CASRDDGALGYTF
TGTGCCAGCAGGGATGATGGAGCGCTTGGCTACACCTTC
>NA|TRBV7-2|TRBD2|TRBJ2-1
CASSFLAGYNEQFF
TGTGCCAGCAGCTTTCTAGCGGGGTACAATGAGCAGTTCTTC
>NA|TRBV5-1|NA|TRBJ2-2
CASSLGLLTGELFF
TGCGCCAGCAGCTTGGGGCTACTCACCGGGGAGCTGTTTTTT
>NA|TRBV13|NA|TRBJ1-1
CASRPGGRGTEAFF
TGTGCCAGCAGACCCGGGGGAAGGGGCACTGAAGCTTTCTTT
>few|TRBV28|NA|TRBJ2-7
CASSFPPSWDGGWYEQYF
TGTGCCAGCAGTTTCCCTCCGTCCTGGGACGGAGGTTGGTACGAGCAGTACTTC
>NA|TRBV6-1|TRBD1|TRBJ1-4
CASSDPGTGTTNEKLFF
TGTGCCAGCAGTGATCCCGGGACAGGGACAACTAATGAAAAACTGTTTTTT
>NA|TRBV4-2|TRBD2|TRBJ2-1
CASSPGGLAGVDNEQFF
TGTGCCAGCAGCCCCGGGGGGCTAGCGGGAGTTGATAATGAGCAGTTCTTC
>NA|TRBV6-5|NA|TRBJ1-2
CASSYSGDRYGYTF
TGTGCCAGCAGTTACTCGGGGGATCGCTATGGCTACACCTTC
>NA|TRBV7-7|TRBD2|TRBJ2-5
CASSLRAGRGETQYF
TGTGCTAGCAGCTTGCGAGCGGGGCGGGGGGAGACCCAGTACTTC
>large|TRBV6-4|NA|TRBJ1-2
CASSESGAIDYGYTF
TGTGCCAGCAGTGAATCCGGGGCGATTGACTATGGCTACACCTTC
>once|TRBV6-1|TRBD1|TRBJ1-4
CASGGTVLNEKLFF
TGTGCCAGCGGGGGGACAGTACTTAATGAAAAACTGTTTTTT
>NA|TRBV27|NA|TRBJ2-7
CASSLEVDSDEQYF
TGTGCCAGCAGCTTAGAGGTGGACTCGGACGAGCAGTACTTC
>NA|TRBV5-6|NA|TRBJ2-1
CASSLGGRIYNEQFF
TGTGCCAGCAGCTTGGGTGGCAGGATTTACAATGAGCAGTTCTTC
>NA|TRBV6-1|NA|TRBJ1-2
CASSGLNYGYTF
TGTGCCAGCAGTGGCCTAAACTATGGCTACACCTTC
>many|TRBV2|TRBD1|TRBJ2-7
CASTSSGTGSYEQYF
TGTGCCAGCACGTCGTCCGGGACAGGGTCCTACGAGCAGTACTTC
>NA|TRBV11-2|TRBD2|TRBJ2-1
CASSLDLAGYNEQFF
TGTGCCAGCAGCTTAGATCTAGCGGGGTACAATGAGCAGTTCTTC
>NA|TRBV27|NA|TRBJ2-4
CASSQGNIQYF
TGTGCCAGCAGCCAGGGTAACATTCAGTACTTC
>NA|TRBV12-5|NA|TRBJ1-1
CASGQLKGTMNTEAFF
TGTGCTAGTGGTCAACTTAAGGGGACCATGAACACTGAAGCTTTCTTT
>NA|TRBV6-6|NA|TRBJ2-5
CASSYKRGVKETQYF
TGTGCCAGCAGTTACAAACGAGGGGTTAAAGAGACCCAGTACTTC
>NA|TRBV7-9|NA|TRBJ2-1
CASSLVGRGPTRAYNEQFF
TGTGCCAGCAGCTTAGTGGGGCGGGGGCCAACCAGGGCGTACAATGAGCAGTTCTTC
>NA|TRBV4-2|TRBD1|TRBJ1-1
CASSQVSPRQGRAEMNTEAFF
TGTGCCAGCAGCCAAGTATCCCCCAGACAGGGAAGGGCCGAAATGAACACTGAAGCTTTCTTT
>once|TRBV4-1|NA|TRBJ1-1
CASSHPGVKAEAFF
TGCGCCAGCAGCCACCCCGGGGTAAAGGCTGAAGCTTTCTTT